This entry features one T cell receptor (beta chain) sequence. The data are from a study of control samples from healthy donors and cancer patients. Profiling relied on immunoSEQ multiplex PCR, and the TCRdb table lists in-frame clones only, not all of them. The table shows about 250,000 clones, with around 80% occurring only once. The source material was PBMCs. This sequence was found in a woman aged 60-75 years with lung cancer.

The CDR3 is CAIRERVTDTQYF. CDR3 DNA: TGTGCCATCAGGGAGCGGGTGACAGATACGCAGTATTTT. The rearrangement links TRBV10-3 to TRBJ2-3, with D perhaps matching TRBD2 (6 bases). Trimming shortened V by 6 bases and J by 3 bases, and 10 bases separated the two germline ends. There are 13 residues in the CDR3. The germline CDR1 and CDR2 sequences are ENHRY and SYGVKD.